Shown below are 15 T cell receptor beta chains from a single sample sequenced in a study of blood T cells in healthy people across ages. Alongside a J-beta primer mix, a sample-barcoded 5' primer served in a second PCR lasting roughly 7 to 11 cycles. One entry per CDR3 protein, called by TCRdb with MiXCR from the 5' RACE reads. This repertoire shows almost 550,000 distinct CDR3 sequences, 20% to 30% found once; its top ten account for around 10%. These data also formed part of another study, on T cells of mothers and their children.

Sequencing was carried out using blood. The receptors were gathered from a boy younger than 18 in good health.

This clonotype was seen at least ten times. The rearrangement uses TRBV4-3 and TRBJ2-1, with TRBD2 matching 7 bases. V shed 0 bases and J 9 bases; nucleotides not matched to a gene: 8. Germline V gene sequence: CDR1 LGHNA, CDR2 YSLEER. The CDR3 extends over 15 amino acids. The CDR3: CASSQEVYPGGEQFF. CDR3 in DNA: TGCGCCAGCAGCCAAGAAGTTTACCCGGGAGGTGAGCAGTTCTTC.

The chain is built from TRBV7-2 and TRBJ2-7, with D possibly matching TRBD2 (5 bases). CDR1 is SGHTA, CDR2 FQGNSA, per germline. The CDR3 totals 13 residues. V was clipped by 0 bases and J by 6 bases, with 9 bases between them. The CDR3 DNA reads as TGTGCCAGCAGCTTAGCGGAGGCGCCCGAGCAGTACTTC. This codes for CASSLAEAPEQYF.

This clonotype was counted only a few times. CDR3 loop: CASSYPTGTGANVLTF. CDR3 coding DNA: TGTGCCAGCAGTTACCCAACAGGGACTGGGGCCAACGTCCTGACTTTC. This rearrangement joins TRBV6-5 to TRBJ2-6, with D perhaps TRBD1 (6 bases). Trimming removed 2 bases at V and 2 bases at J, with 10 bases between. The CDR3 covers 16 residues. CDR1 and CDR2 from the germline V gene are MNHEY and SVGAGI.

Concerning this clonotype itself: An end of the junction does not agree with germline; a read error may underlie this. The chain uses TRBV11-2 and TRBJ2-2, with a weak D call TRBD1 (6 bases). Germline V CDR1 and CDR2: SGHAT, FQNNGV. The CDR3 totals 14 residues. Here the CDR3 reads CASSIDQGYGELFF. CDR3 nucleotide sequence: TGTGCCAGCAGCATAGATCAGGGGTACGGGGAGCTGTTTTTT.

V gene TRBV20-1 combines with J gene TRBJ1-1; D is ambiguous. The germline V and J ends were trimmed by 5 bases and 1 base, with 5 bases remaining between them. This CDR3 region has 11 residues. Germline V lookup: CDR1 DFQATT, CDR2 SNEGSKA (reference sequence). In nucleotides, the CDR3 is TGCAGTGCTTCGAGGAACACTGAAGCTTTCTTT. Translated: CSASRNTEAFF.

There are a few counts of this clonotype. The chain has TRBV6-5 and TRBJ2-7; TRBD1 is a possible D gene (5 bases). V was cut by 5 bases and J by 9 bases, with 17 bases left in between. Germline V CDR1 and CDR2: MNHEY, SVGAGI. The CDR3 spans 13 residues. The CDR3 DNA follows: TGTGCCAGCAGTCGTGGGGCTTCTTACAGGCAGTACGTC. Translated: CASSRGASYRQYV.

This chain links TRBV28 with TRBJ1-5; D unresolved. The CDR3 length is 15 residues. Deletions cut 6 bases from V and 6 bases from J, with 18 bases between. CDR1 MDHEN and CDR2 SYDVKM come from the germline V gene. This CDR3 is CASRLPGPGTQPQHF. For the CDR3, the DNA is TGTGCCAGCAGGCTGCCCGGGCCAGGAACTCAGCCCCAGCATTTT.

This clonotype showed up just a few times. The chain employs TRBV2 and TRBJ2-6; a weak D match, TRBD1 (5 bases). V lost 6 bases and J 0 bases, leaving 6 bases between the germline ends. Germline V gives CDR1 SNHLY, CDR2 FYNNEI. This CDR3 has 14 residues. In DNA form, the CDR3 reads TGTGCCAGCAGCAGGGACTCTGGGGCCAACGTCCTGACTTTC. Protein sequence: CASSRDSGANVLTF.

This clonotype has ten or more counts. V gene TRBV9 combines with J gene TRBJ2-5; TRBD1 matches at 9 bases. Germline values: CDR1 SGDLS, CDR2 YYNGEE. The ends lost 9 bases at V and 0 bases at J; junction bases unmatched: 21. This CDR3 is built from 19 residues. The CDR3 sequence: CATRDRVALVAGHQETQYF. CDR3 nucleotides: TGTGCCACTAGGGACAGGGTGGCTTTAGTAGCGGGCCACCAAGAGACCCAGTACTTC.

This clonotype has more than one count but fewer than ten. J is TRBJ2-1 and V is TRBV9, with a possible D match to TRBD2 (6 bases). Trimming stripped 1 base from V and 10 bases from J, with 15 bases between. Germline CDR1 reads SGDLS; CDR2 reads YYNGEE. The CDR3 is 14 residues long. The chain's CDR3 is CASSVTSRGREQFF. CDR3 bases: TGTGCCAGCAGCGTAACTAGCCGGGGCAGGGAGCAGTTCTTC.

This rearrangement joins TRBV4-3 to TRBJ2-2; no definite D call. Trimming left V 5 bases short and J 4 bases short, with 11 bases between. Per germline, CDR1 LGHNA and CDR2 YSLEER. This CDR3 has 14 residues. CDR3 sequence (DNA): TGCGCCAGCAGCGGTTCTAGGGTCACCGGGGAGCTGTTTTTT. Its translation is CASSGSRVTGELFF.

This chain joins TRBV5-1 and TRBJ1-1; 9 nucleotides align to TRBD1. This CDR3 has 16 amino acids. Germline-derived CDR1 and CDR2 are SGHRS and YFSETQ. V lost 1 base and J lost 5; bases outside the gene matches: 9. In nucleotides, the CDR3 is TGCGCCAGCAGCTTGAGGAGCGGGACAGGGAAGACTGAAGCTTTCTTT. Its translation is CASSLRSGTGKTEAFF.

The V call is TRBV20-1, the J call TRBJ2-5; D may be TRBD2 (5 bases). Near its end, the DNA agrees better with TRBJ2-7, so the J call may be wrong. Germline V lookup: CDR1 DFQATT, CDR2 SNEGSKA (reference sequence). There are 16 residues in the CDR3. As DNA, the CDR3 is TGCAGTGCTAGATACGTCCCCCGGGGAAAACCCTACGAGCAGTACTTC. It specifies CSARYVPRGKPYEQYF.

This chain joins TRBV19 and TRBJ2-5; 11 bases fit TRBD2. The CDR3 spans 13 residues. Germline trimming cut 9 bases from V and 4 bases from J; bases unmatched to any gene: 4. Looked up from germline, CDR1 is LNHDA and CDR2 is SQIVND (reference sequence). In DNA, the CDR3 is TGTGCCAGCCGACTAGCGGGATCAGAGACCCAGTACTTC. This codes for CASRLAGSETQYF.

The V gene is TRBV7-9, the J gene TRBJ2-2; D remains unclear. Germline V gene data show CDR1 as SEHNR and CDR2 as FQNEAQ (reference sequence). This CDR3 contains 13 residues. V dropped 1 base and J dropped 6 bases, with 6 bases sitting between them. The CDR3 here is CASSLVPAGELFF. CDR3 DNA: TGTGCCAGCAGCTTAGTTCCCGCCGGGGAGCTGTTTTTT.